This TCR beta chain was identified during a study of blood T cell repertoires in COVID-19. In the study overall: Collection of acute and convalescent COVID-19 samples took place in the United States, Italy and Spain. The cDNA or gDNA used as material had been derived from T cells, B-cell-depleted T cells, or PBMCs.

In the original workflow: Researchers report that nucleated cell counts were estimated from reference gene primer amplification. Here immunoSEQ multiplex PCR was the method, and the copy in TCRdb shows in-frame clones only, minus some. V and J calls and clone size are copied from that table; D and trimming were computed from the DNA. The table has about 30,000 clones, roughly nine tenths seen once. The CDR3 contains 13 residues. Germline V gene lookup returns CDR1 MNHNS and CDR2 SASEGT. Trimming stripped 3 bases from V and 1 base from J, with 6 bases between. V gene TRBV6-1 combines with J gene TRBJ1-2; a weak D match, TRBD1 (5 bases). Sequencing was performed on peripheral blood. This clonotype was sampled from a human donor with active COVID-19. The donor label of this sample is uncertain. This chain's CDR3 is CASSETVNYGYTF. CDR3 sequence (DNA): TGTGCCAGCAGTGAGACAGTTAACTATGGCTACACCTTC.